This TCR beta chain derives from a study of vaccination and CD4 T cells after COVID-19. Study observations and caveats: The median count of SARS-CoV-2-reactive clonotypes rose from roughly 21 to 40, not significantly.

Details on this clonotype: Its antigen is not identified.

Sequenced with the Oncomine TCR Beta short-read assay was DNA taken from cultured CD4+ T cells. TCRdb ran MiXCR on the PCR reads and lists one entry per CDR3 protein. The repertoire holds some 14,000 distinct CDR3 sequences, with roughly 57% as singletons. Specified treatment: approximately 10-day PBMC culture with coronavirus spike peptide pools or control peptides (ViraFEST assay). The CDR3 is made up of 15 amino acids. Germline trimming cut 3 bases from V and 4 bases from J; bases unmatched to any gene: 5. The chain carries TRBV12-3 or TRBV12-4 and TRBJ2-2, with TRBD1 matching 7 bases. This sequence originates from a human donor who had recovered from COVID-19. The sequencing sample was made of CD4+ T cells from blood, cultured in vitro. CDR3 sequence reads: CASSLRTGSTGELFF. For the CDR3, the DNA is TGTGCCAGCAGTTTGAGGACAGGTAGCACCGGGGAGCTGTTTTTT.